Reported below is one T cell receptor beta chain. The antigen is unknown. The data belong to a study of healthy donors' naive CD4 and CD8 T cells. A linear amplification protocol produced the TCR libraries from approximately 460 ng of total RNA. TCRdb reanalysed the reads using MiXCR and keeps one entry per CDR3 protein. In the table there are 200,000 or so distinct CDR3 sequences, about 76% of which are singletons. Study outcomes and limitations: Alpha and beta chains were sequenced in bulk without pairing. Naive CD4+ and CD8+ cells reportedly differed in usage of most V and J genes.

Naive T cells were sorted: CD4+CD8-CD45RO-CD45RA+ for CD4+, CD8+CD4-CD45RA+CD27bright for CD8+. The germline V and J ends were trimmed by 4 bases and 0 bases, with 10 bases remaining between them. Germline V gene data show CDR1 as ENHRY and CDR2 as SYGVKD. This CDR3 contains 15 residues. This sequence originates from a pool of human donors in good health; the sample pools cells from several healthy donors. The sequencing input was naive CD4+ and CD8+ T cells sorted from blood, pooled from several donors. J is TRBJ1-5 and V is TRBV10-3; D is undetermined. The CDR3 DNA follows: TGTGCCATCAGTGCAGATATAACTAGCAATCAGCCCCAGCATTTT. It codes for CAISADITSNQPQHF.